Each of the 8 T cell receptor beta chains below was sequenced from the same sample in a study of blood T cell repertoires in COVID-19. Sequencing was performed with immunoSEQ multiplex PCR; in TCRdb, only in-frame clones are kept and a portion is missing. The profile shows about 350,000 clones, 88% of them singletons. Sequenced sample: PBMCs or T cells enriched from blood (not recorded which). Receptor source: a woman in her twenties or thirties who had been exposed to COVID-19.

The genes are TRBV19 and TRBJ1-2, with 8 nucleotides matching TRBD1. Germline CDR1 and CDR2: LNHDA and SQIVND (reference sequence). V shed 0 bases, J shed 7 bases, and the junction held 10 bases outside the gene matches. This CDR3 region has 16 residues. CDR3 amino acids: CASSIETGQVLGGYTF. The DNA of the CDR3 is TGTGCCAGTAGTATAGAGACGGGACAGGTCCTCGGTGGCTACACCTTC.

The chain combines TRBV19 with TRBJ2-7, with 8 nucleotides matching TRBD2. The CDR3 covers 15 residues. The J segment lost 4 bases and the V segment lost 3 bases, leaving 8 bases of the junction unmatched. Looked up from germline, CDR1 is LNHDA and CDR2 is SQIVND (reference sequence). The CDR3: CASSIEGSGRYEQYF. In nucleotides, the CDR3 is TGTGCCAGTAGTATTGAGGGGAGCGGGAGATACGAGCAGTACTTC.

This clone has only one observation. J is TRBJ2-1 and V is TRBV9, with D perhaps matching TRBD2 (7 bases). V was pared by 4 bases and J by 9 bases, with 17 bases between. The germline gives CDR1 SGDLS, CDR2 YYNGEE. The CDR3 is made up of 14 amino acids. CDR3 in DNA: TGTGCCAGCAGCCCGAGGGGGAGGGCCGCTGAGCAGTTCTTC. It specifies CASSPRGRAAEQFF.

This chain uses TRBV4-1 with TRBJ1-2; TRBD1 matches 8 bases. Germline V gene data show CDR1 as MGHRA and CDR2 as YSYEKL. Trimming cost V 0 bases and J 4 bases; bases outside gene matches: 4. The CDR3 has 15 amino acids. CDR3 region: CASSQEHDRGYGYTF. Here the CDR3 DNA reads TGCGCCAGCAGCCAAGAACACGACAGGGGCTATGGCTACACCTTC.

The chain links TRBV9 to TRBJ1-4; D might be TRBD1 (5 bases). This CDR3 comprises 15 residues. Germline V gene lookup returns CDR1 SGDLS and CDR2 YYNGEE. V shed 4 bases and J shed 5 bases, with 15 bases lying between them. Written as DNA, the CDR3 is TGTGCCAGCAGCCTAGAGGGGCTTTCGAATGAAAAACTGTTTTTT. Its translation is CASSLEGLSNEKLFF.

The chain links TRBV18 to TRBJ1-1, with D uncertain. The V end lost 0 bases, the J end lost 2 bases, and 10 bases lay between the germline ends. This CDR3 region has 15 residues. Germline CDR1 KGHSH, CDR2 LQKENI. CDR3 loop: CASSPPGSLNTEAFF. CDR3 bases: TGTGCCAGCTCACCACCGGGCAGCTTAAACACTGAAGCTTTCTTT. The full variable domain, in which reference TRBV18 and TRBJ1-1 provide the parts outside the CDR3, is NAGVMQNPRHLVRRRGQEARLRCSPMKGHSHVYWYRQLPEEGLKFMVYLQKENIIDESGMPKERFSAEFPKEGPSILRIQQVVRGDSAAYFCASSPPGSLNTEAFFGQGTRLTVV.

This clone was picked up one time. J is TRBJ1-1 and V is TRBV29-1, with D perhaps matching TRBD1 (6 bases). Germline-derived CDR1 and CDR2 are SQVTM and ANQGSEA. V was trimmed by 5 bases and J by 2 bases, leaving 12 bases between them. This CDR3 has 13 amino acids. CDR3 in amino acids: CSVTGTSNTEAFF. CDR3 nucleotide sequence: TGCAGCGTTACCGGGACAAGTAACACTGAAGCTTTCTTT. Together with reference TRBV29-1 and TRBJ1-1, the CDR3 gives the full variable domain: SAVISQKPSRDICQRGTSLTIQCQVDSQVTMMFWYRQQPGQSLTLIATANQGSEATYESGFVIDKFPISRPNLTFSTLTVSNMSPEDSSIYLCSVTGTSNTEAFFGQGTRLTVV.

The chain has TRBV6-4 and TRBJ2-1; TRBD1 matches 8 bases. CDR1 is MRHNA and CDR2 is SNTAGT in the germline V gene. This CDR3 region has 15 residues. J gave up 7 bases and V 1 base, and 6 bases lay outside the gene matches. CDR3 coding DNA: TGTGCCAGCAGTGACTGGCAGGGGGCGTTGAATGAGCAGTTCTTC. It yields the protein CASSDWQGALNEQFF.